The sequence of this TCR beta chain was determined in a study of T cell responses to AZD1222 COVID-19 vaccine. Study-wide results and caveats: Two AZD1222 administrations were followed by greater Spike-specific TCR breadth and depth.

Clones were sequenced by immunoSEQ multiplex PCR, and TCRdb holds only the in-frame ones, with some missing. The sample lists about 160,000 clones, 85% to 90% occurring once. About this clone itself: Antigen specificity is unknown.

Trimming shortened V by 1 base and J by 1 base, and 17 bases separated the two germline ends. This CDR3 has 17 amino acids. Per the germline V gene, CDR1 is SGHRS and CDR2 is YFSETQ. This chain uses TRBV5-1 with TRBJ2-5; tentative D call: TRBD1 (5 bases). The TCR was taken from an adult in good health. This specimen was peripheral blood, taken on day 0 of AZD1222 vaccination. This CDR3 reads CASSLPVSQGPQETQYF. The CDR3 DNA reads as TGCGCCAGCAGCTTGCCCGTATCGCAGGGCCCCCAAGAGACCCAGTACTTC.